This TCR beta chain was sequenced in a study of regulatory T cells in long-lasting Graves disease. This clonotype was seen ten or more times. Its cognate antigen is unknown. Combining iRepertoire HTBI primers with Arm-PCR of CDR3 regions, the authors built TCR beta libraries. One entry per CDR3 protein results from TCRdb running MiXCR on the multiplex PCR reads. Here the sample spans 200,000 to 250,000 distinct CDR3 sequences, approximately 18% being singletons. CDR3 length equals 12 residues. The germline V and J ends were trimmed by 3 bases and 6 bases, with 6 bases remaining between them. Study-wide results and caveats: Patients with persistent disease shared 2,741 public clonotypes, outpacing the approximately 920 shared by new patients.

Documented time point: newly diagnosed GD, antithyroid drugs for less than 3 months. From PBMCs, RNA was extracted and then used to make the TCR library. Another study also made use of these data, one on T cells in Graves' hyperthyroidism and ophthalmopathy.

Sequences were derived from peripheral blood mononuclear cells (PBMCs), sampled at new diagnosis, from a patient treated with antithyroid drugs. This clonotype was obtained from a young woman with Graves disease. The chain links TRBV12-3 or TRBV12-4 to TRBJ2-1; D gene uncertain. The CDR3 here is CASSLSGNEQFF. CDR3 coding DNA: TGTGCCAGCAGTTTGTCCGGCAATGAGCAGTTCTTC.